This T cell receptor beta chain stems from a study of T cell changes during pregnancy in multiple sclerosis. The assay was immunoSEQ multiplex PCR, and TCRdb's table has in-frame clones only and misses some. The repertoire has under 40,000 clones, just over 90% of them found once; the top ten carry roughly an eighth. The sequences come from CD8+ T cells from peripheral blood mononuclear cells, collected in the first trimester of pregnancy. The receptor comes from a female donor with multiple sclerosis, enrolled in a pregnancy study.

The CDR3 protein is CASSLLVTGGSYEQYF. In nucleotides, the CDR3 is TGTGCCAGCAGTTTACTAGTGACAGGGGGGAGCTACGAGCAGTACTTC. This sequence joins TRBV28 and TRBJ2-7; 9 bases align to TRBD1. Trimming cost V 2 bases and J 3 bases; bases outside gene matches: 8. The CDR3 totals 16 residues. CDR1 MDHEN and CDR2 SYDVKM come from the germline V gene.